Detailed here is one T cell receptor (beta chain). The sample originates from a study of human T cells and chemical hapten exposure. Described time point: pre-sensitization, week 0. Stated treatment: therapeutic diphenylcyclopropenone sensitization with weekly scalp DPC. Ahead of each patch test application, blood was drawn. Individual cDNA molecules each carried unique molecular identifiers attached by the library. In TCRdb, the RACE reads were re-called with MiXCR into one record per CDR3 protein. The sample yields 250,000 to 300,000 distinct CDR3 sequences, around 7% seen once. The receptor was derived from a man between 18 and 29 years old with alopecia areata. Some clones in this sample may be carry-over from other donors' samples. The sequences come from whole blood, collected in connection with sensitization to the hapten diphenylcyclopropenone (DPC).

In nucleotides, the CDR3 is TGTGCCAGCAGTTTAGCCGGGCTTGGCAATCAGCCCCAGCATTTT. It is translated as CASSLAGLGNQPQHF. The J gene is TRBJ1-5, the V gene TRBV12-3 or TRBV12-4, with D hard to call. The CDR3 contains 15 residues. V lost 0 bases, J lost 2 bases, and 8 bases lay in between.